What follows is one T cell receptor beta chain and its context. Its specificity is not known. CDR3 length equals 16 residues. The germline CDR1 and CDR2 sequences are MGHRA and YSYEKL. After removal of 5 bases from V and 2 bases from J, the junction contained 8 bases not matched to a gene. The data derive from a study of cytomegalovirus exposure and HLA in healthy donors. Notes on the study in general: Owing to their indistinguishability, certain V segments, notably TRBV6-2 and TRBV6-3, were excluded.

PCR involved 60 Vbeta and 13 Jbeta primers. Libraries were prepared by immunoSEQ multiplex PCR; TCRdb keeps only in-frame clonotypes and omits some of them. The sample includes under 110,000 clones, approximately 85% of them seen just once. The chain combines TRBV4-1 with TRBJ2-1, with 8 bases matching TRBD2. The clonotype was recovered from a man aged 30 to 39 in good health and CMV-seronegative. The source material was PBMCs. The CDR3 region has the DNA TGCGCCAGCAGCGTTCGGGAGGGGAGCGCCTACAATGAGCAGTTCTTC. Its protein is CASSVREGSAYNEQFF.